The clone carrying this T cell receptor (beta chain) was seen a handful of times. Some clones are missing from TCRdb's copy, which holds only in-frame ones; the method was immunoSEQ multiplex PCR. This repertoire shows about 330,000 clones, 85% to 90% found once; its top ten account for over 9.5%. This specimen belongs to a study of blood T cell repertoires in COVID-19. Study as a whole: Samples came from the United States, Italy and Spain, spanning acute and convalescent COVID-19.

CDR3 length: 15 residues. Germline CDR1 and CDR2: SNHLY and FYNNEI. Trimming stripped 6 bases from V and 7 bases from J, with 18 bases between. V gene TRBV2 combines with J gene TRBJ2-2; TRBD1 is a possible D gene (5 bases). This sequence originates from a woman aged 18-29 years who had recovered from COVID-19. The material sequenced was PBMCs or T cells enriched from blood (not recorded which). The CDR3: CASRGARVQSGELFF. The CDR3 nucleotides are TGTGCCAGCAGAGGGGCGAGAGTTCAGAGCGGGGAGCTGTTTTTT.